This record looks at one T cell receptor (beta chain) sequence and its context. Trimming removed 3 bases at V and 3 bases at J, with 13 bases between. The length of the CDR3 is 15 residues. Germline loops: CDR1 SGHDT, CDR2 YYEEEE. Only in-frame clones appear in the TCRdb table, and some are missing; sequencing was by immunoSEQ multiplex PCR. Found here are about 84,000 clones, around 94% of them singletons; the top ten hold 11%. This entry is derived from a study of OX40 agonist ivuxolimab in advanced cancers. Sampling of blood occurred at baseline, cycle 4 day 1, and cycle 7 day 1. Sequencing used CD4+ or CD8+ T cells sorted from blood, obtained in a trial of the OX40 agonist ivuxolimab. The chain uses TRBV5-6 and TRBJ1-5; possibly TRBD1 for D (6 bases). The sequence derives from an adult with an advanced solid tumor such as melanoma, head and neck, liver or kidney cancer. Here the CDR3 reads CASSWGGRDNQPQHF. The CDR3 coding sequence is TGTGCCAGCAGCTGGGGGGGCAGGGACAATCAGCCCCAGCATTTT.